The 8 T cell receptor beta chains listed next were all sequenced from one sample in a study of identical twins. TCRdb re-derived calls from the 5' RACE reads in MiXCR, one entry per CDR3 protein. The sample lists about 530,000 distinct CDR3 sequences, roughly 15% occurring once. This sample was also put to use in a study of yellow fever vaccine responses in identical twins.

The sequenced material came from CD4+ T cells sorted from blood. These receptors came from a woman younger than 30 in good health.

The chain couples TRBV20-1 to TRBJ2-2, with D unclear. The CDR3 runs to 14 residues. Trimming removed 3 bases at V and 0 bases at J, with 8 bases between. Germline loops: CDR1 DFQATT, CDR2 SNEGSKA (reference sequence). For the CDR3, the DNA is TGCAGTGCTAGTCGCAATTCGAACACCGGGGAGCTGTTTTTT. Its protein product is CSASRNSNTGELFF.

This rearrangement joins TRBV24-1 to TRBJ1-5; a possible D gene is TRBD1 (6 bases). Trimming cost V 9 bases and J 3 bases, with 11 bases left between them. The CDR3 extends over 13 amino acids. Germline CDR1 is KGHDR and CDR2 is SFDVKD. CDR3 in DNA: TGTGCCACCCAAAGACAGGACAATCAGCCCCAGCATTTT. It translates to CATQRQDNQPQHF.

This clonotype was counted only a few times. The chain joins TRBV20-1 to TRBJ2-1; TRBD1 is a possible D gene (6 bases). V was cut by 6 bases and J by 3 bases, with 9 bases left in between. Germline CDR1 and CDR2: DFQATT and SNEGSKA (reference sequence). This CDR3 has 12 residues. The CDR3 DNA is TGCAGTGCGCGGACAGTCTACAATGAGCAGTTCTTC. Protein product: CSARTVYNEQFF.

The gene calls are TRBV5-4 and TRBJ1-3; D not resolved. The germline CDR1 and CDR2 sequences are SGHNT and YYREEE (reference sequence). Trimming removed 2 bases at V and 2 bases at J, with 17 bases between. The CDR3 length is 17 residues. CDR3 nucleotide sequence: TGTGCCAGCAGCTTATTTTTCTCAGGTGCCACTGGAAACACCATATATTTT. Its translation: CASSLFFSGATGNTIYF.

This clonotype was seen only a few times. This chain connects TRBV29-1 to TRBJ2-7, with 9 bases matching TRBD1. This CDR3 is 13 amino acids long. Germline CDR1 is SQVTM and CDR2 is ANQGSEA. V shed 5 bases, J shed 0 bases, and the junction held 2 bases outside the gene matches. The CDR3 nucleotides are TGCAGCGTTAGGACAGGGGACTCCTACGAGCAGTACTTC. Residues: CSVRTGDSYEQYF.

The V and J genes are TRBV25-1 and TRBJ2-5, with 10 positions matching TRBD1. This CDR3 spans 14 amino acids. The germline gives CDR1 MGHDK, CDR2 SYGVNS. Unmatched junction bases numbered 9, after V lost 7 bases and J lost 7 bases. CDR3 loop: CASTWTGGFGTQYF. The CDR3 coding sequence is TGTGCCAGCACATGGACAGGGGGTTTCGGGACCCAGTACTTC.

The rearrangement links TRBV24-1 to TRBJ2-3; 11 bases map to TRBD1. CDR1 KGHDR and CDR2 SFDVKD come from the germline V gene. There are 19 residues in the CDR3. V lost 3 bases, J lost 0 bases, and 10 bases stayed unmatched. The CDR3 here is CATSDQDRGRGTSTDTQYF. DNA of the CDR3: TGTGCCACCAGTGATCAGGACAGGGGGCGCGGGACTAGCACAGATACGCAGTATTTT.

The rearrangement joins TRBV7-8 to TRBJ2-7; tentatively, D is TRBD1 or TRBD2 (5 bases each). The CDR3 loop spans 15 amino acids. Trimming removed 4 bases at V and 4 bases at J, with 17 bases between. Germline loops: CDR1 SGHVS, CDR2 FQNEAQ. CDR3 protein: CASSSYRFGGYEQYF. The CDR3 DNA reads TGTGCCAGCAGCTCCTACAGGTTTGGCGGGTACGAGCAGTACTTC. Full variable domain (rest looked up from reference TRBV7-8 and TRBJ2-7): GAGVSQSPRYKVAKRGQDVALRCDPISGHVSLFWYQQALGQGPEFLTYFQNEAQLDKSGLPSDRFFAERPEGSVSTLKIQRTQQEDSAVYLCASSSYRFGGYEQYFGPGTRLTVT.